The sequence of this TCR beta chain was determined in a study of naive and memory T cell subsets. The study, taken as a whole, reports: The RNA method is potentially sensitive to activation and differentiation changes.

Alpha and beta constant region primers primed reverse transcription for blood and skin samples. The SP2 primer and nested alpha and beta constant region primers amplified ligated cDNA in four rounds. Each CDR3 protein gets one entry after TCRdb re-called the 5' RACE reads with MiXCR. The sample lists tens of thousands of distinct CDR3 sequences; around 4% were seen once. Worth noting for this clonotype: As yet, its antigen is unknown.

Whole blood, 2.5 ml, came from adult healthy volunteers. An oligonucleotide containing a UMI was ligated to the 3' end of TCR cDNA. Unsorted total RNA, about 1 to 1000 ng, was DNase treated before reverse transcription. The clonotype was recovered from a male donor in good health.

The DNA for the CDR3 is TGCAGTGCTAGAGCCGGAGGGTTCGGAAACACCATATATTTT. Translation gives CSARAGGFGNTIYF. This chain uses TRBV20-1 with TRBJ1-3; no clear D. The V end lost 1 base, the J end lost 4 bases, and 11 bases lay between the germline ends. Germline V gene sequence: CDR1 DFQATT, CDR2 SNEGSKA (reference sequence). The CDR3 runs 14 residues.